The 4 T cell receptor beta chains below were found in one sample sequenced in a study of response to subunit inactivated influenza vaccine. In TCRdb, the RT-PCR reads were re-called with MiXCR into one record per CDR3 protein. The sample shows a few hundred thousand distinct CDR3 sequences, roughly 15% of them seen only once. The sequenced sample was PBMCs from blood, obtained 11 to 12 days after vaccination. The receptors were sampled from a man aged 50 or older who received an inactivated influenza vaccine.

The CDR3 DNA reads as TGTGCCAGCAGCTTAAGCACGGAAGAGACCCAGTACTTC. Translated, it gives CASSLSTEETQYF. The rearrangement links TRBV11-2 to TRBJ2-5; D not certain. This CDR3 contains 13 residues. Trimming removed 2 bases at V and 3 bases at J, with 7 bases between. Per the germline V gene, CDR1 is SGHAT and CDR2 is FQNNGV. Full variable domain (remainder filled in from reference TRBV11-2 and TRBJ2-5): EAGVAQSPRYKIIEKRQSVAFWCNPISGHATLYWYQQILGQGPKLLIQFQNNGVVDDSQLPKDRFSAERLKGVDSTLKIQPAKLEDSAVYLCASSLSTEETQYFGPGTRLLVL.

This clonotype showed up many times. The chain is built from TRBV2 and TRBJ2-1; 8 bases fit TRBD2. The CDR3 has 19 residues. The V gene end was trimmed by 11 bases and the J gene end by 2 bases; junction bases not matched to a gene: 23. Germline V gives CDR1 SNHLY, CDR2 FYNNEI. CDR3 loop: CACCFGPVGGRIPYNEQFF. CDR3 in DNA: TGTGCCTGCTGTTTCGGGCCTGTCGGCGGGAGGATACCCTACAATGAGCAGTTCTTC.

This clonotype was counted between two and nine times. The rearrangement links TRBV5-1 to TRBJ1-6; D gene ambiguous. V was pared by 0 bases and J by 10 bases, with 8 bases between. Germline CDR1 reads SGHRS; CDR2 reads YFSETQ. The CDR3 runs to 13 residues. The CDR3 coding sequence is TGCGCCAGCAGCTTGGCCTTCAGATCACCCCTCCACTTT. This sequence encodes CASSLAFRSPLHF.

The J gene is TRBJ2-2, the V gene TRBV20-1; tentatively, D is TRBD1 (5 bases). V was shortened by 3 bases and J by 6 bases, with 8 bases between the two germline ends. The CDR3 length is 12 residues. The germline gives CDR1 DFQATT, CDR2 SNEGSKA (reference sequence). CDR3 sequence: CSARGPAGELFF. CDR3 nucleotide sequence: TGCAGTGCTAGGGGGCCGGCCGGGGAGCTGTTTTTT.